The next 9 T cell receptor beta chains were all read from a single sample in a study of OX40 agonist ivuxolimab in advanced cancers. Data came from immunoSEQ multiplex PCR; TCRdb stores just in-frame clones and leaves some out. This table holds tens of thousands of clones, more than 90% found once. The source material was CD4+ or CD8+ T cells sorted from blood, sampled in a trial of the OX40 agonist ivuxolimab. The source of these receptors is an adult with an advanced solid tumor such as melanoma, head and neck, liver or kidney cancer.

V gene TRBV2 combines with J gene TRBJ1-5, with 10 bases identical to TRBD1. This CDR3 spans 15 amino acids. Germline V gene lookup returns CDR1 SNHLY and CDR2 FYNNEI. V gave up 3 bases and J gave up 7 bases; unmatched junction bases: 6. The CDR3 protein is CASSEGTGVRQPQHF. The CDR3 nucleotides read TGTGCCAGCAGTGAGGGGACAGGGGTCAGGCAGCCCCAGCATTTT.

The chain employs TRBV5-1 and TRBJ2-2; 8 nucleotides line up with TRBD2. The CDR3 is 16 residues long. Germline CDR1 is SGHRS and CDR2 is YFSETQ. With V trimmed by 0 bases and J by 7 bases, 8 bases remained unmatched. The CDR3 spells CASSLATSEGGGELFF. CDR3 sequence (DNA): TGCGCCAGCAGCTTGGCGACTAGCGAAGGAGGCGGGGAGCTGTTTTTT.

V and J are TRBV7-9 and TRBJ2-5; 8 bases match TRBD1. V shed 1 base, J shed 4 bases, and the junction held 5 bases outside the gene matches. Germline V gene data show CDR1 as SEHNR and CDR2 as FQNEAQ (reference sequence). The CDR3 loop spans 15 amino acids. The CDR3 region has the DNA TGTGCCAGCAGCTTAGTCGCAGGGGGCGTAGAGACCCAGTACTTC. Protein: CASSLVAGGVETQYF.

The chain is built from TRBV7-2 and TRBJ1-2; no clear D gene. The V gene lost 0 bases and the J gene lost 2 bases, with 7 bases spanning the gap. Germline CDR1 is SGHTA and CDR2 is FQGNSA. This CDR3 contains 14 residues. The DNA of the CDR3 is TGTGCCAGCAGCTTAGCGCCGACAAACTATGGCTACACCTTC. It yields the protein CASSLAPTNYGYTF. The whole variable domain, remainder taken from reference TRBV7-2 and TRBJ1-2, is GAGVSQSPSNKVTEKGKDVELRCDPISGHTALYWYRQSLGQGLEFLIYFQGNSAPDKSGLPSDRFSAERTGGSVSTLTIQRTQQEDSAVYLCASSLAPTNYGYTFGSGTRLTVV.

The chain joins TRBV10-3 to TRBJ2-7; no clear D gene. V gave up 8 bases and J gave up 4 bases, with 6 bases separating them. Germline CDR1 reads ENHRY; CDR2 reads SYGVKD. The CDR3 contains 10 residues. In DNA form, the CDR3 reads TGTGCCATCGGAGATTACGAGCAGTACTTC. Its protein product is CAIGDYEQYF.

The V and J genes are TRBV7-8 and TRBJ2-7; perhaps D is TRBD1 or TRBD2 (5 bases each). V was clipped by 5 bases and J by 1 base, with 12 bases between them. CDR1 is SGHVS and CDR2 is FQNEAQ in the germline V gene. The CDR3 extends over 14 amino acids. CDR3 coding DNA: TGTGCCAGCAGCCCCCTGTGGGGGTCCTACGAGCAGTACTTC. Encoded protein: CASSPLWGSYEQYF.

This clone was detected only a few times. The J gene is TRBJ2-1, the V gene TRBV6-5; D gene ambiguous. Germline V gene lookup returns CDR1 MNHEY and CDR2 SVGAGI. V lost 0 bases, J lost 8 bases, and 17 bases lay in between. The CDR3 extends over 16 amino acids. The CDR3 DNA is TGTGCCAGCAGTTACTCAGGACCGTTCCGTCCCGATGAGCAGTTCTTC. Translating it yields CASSYSGPFRPDEQFF.

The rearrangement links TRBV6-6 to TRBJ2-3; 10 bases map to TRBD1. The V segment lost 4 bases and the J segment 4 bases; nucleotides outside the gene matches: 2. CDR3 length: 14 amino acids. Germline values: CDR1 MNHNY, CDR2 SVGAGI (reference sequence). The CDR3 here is CASSSGQGADTQYF. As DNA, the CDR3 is TGTGCCAGCAGTTCAGGACAGGGGGCAGATACGCAGTATTTT.

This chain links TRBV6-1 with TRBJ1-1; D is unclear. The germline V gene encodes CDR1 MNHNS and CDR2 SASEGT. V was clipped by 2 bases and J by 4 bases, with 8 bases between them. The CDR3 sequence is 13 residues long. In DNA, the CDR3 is TGTGCCAGCAGTGAAAATGGCGGCACTGAAGCTTTCTTT. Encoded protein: CASSENGGTEAFF.